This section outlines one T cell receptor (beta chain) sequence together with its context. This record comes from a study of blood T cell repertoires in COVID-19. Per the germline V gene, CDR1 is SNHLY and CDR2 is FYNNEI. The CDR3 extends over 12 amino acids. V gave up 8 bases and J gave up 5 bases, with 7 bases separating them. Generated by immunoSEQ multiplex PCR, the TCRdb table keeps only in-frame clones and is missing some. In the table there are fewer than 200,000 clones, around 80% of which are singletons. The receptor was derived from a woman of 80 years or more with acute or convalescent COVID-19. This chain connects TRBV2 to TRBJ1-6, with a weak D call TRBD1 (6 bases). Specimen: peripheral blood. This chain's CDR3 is CASGQHNSPLHF. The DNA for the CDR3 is TGTGCCAGCGGACAGCATAATTCACCCCTCCACTTT.